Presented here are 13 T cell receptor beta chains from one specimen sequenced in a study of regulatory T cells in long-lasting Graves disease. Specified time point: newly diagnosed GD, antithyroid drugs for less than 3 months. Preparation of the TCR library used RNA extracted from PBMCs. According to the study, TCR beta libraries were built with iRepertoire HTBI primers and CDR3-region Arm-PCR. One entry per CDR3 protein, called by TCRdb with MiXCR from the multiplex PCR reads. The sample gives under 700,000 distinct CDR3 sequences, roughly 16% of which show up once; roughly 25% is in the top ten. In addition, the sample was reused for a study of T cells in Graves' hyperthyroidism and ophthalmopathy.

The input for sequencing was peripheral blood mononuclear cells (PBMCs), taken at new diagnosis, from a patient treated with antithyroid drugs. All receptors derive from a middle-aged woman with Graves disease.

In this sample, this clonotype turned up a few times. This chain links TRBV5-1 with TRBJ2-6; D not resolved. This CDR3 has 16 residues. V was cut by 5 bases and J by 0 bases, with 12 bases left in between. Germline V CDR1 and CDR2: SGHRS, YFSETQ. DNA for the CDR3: TGCGCCAGCAGGCGGCCGGGTTCCTCTGGGGCCAACGTCCTGACTTTC. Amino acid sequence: CASRRPGSSGANVLTF.

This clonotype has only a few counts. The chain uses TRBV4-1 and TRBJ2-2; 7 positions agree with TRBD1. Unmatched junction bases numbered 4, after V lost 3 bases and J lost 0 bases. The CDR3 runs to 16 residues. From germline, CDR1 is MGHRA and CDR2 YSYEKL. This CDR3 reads CASSHGTVANTGELFF. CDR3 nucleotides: TGCGCCAGCAGCCACGGGACAGTAGCGAACACCGGGGAGCTGTTTTTT.

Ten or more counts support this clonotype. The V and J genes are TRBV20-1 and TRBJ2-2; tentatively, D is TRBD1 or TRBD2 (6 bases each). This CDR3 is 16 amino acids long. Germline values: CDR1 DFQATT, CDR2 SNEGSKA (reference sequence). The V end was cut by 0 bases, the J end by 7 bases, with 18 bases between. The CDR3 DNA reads TGCAGTGCTAGAGAGCTCAGACAGGTCGGGAGCGGGGAGCTGTTTTTT. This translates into CSARELRQVGSGELFF.

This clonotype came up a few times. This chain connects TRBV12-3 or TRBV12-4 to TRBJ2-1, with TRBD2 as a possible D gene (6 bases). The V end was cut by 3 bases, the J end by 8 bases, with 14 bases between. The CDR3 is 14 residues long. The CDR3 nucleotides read TGTGCCAGCAGTTTCGTAGGAGGGGCCTATGAGCAGTTCTTC. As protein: CASSFVGGAYEQFF.

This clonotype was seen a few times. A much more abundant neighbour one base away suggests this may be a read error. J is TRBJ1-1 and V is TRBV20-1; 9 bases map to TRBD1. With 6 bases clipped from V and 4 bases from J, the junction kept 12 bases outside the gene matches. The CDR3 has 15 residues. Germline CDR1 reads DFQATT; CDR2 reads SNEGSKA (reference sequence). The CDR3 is CSARTKGTGSTEAFF. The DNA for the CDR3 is TGCAGTGCCCGAACTAAGGGGACAGGGAGCACTGAAGCTTTCTTT.

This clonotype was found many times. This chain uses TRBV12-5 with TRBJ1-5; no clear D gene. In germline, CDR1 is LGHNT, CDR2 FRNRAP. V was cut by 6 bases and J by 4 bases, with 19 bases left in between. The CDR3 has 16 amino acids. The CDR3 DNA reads TGTGCTAGTGGGCTTGCTGTCGGCCGTCTGAATCAGCCCCAGCATTTT. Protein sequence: CASGLAVGRLNQPQHF.

This CDR3 is CASTGTPGEKLFF. CDR3 nucleotide sequence: TGTGCCAGCACGGGGACCCCGGGGGAAAAACTGTTTTTT. The rearrangement joins TRBV7-9 to TRBJ1-4; the D gene is possibly TRBD1 (5 bases). The V end was cut by 7 bases, the J end by 8 bases, with 14 bases between. The CDR3 has 13 residues. The V gene's germline CDR1 is SEHNR and CDR2 FQNEAQ (reference sequence).

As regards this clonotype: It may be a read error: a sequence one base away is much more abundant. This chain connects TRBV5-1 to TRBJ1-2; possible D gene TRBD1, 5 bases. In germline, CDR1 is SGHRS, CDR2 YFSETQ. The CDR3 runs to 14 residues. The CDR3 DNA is TGCGCCAGCAACCCGGGGGGGGAAAACTATAGCTACACCTTC. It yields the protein CASNPGGENYSYTF.

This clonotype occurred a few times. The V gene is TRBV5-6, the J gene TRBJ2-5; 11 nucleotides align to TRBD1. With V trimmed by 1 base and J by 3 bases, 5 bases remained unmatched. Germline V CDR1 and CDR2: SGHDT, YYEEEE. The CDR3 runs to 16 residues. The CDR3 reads CASSLSGQGAEETQYF. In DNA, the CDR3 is TGTGCCAGCAGCTTGTCCGGACAGGGGGCTGAAGAGACCCAGTACTTC.

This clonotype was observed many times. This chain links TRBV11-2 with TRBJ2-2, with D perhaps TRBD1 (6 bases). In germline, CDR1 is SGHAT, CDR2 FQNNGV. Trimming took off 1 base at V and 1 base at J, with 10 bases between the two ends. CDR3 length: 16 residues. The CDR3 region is CASSLAPDRNTGELFF. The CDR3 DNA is TGTGCCAGCAGCTTAGCCCCGGACAGGAACACCGGGGAGCTGTTTTTT.

CDR3 sequence reads: CASSDLRGETQYF. The CDR3, as DNA: TGTGCCAGCAGTGATTTAAGAGGAGAGACCCAGTACTTC. The chain joins TRBV6-2 or TRBV6-3 to TRBJ2-5; D is uncertain. The CDR3 is made up of 13 amino acids. V was shortened by 5 bases and J by 4 bases, with 11 bases between the two germline ends. CDR1 and CDR2 from the germline V gene are MNHEY and SVGEGT.

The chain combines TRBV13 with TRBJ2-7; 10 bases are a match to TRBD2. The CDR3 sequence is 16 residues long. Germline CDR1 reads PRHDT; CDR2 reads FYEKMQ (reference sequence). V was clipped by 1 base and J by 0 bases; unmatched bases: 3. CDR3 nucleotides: TGTGCCAGCAGCTTAGCTGCTAGCGGGAGCTCCTACGAGCAGTACTTC. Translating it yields CASSLAASGSSYEQYF.

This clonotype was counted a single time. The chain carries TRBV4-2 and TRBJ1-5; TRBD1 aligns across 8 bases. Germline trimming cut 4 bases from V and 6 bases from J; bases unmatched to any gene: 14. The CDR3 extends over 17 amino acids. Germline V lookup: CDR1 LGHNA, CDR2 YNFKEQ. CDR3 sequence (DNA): TGTGCCAGCAGCCGATTTACGGCAGGGGGCAACGGTCAGCCCCAGCATTTT. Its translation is CASSRFTAGGNGQPQHF.